Reported below is one T cell receptor beta chain. Its antigen is as yet unknown. In the PCR, 60 Vbeta and 13 Jbeta primers were used. Sequencing used immunoSEQ multiplex PCR; TCRdb keeps in-frame clones, though not all of them. This table holds fewer than 250,000 clones, 60% to 85% found once. This record belongs to a study of cytomegalovirus exposure and HLA in healthy donors. In the study overall: Earlier, fewer than 130 million unique TCR beta sequences were recovered from roughly 170 million T cells by an analysis.

Study-wide results and caveats: Cytomegalovirus association was listed for about 180 TCR beta chains. Most TCR sequences showed up rarely, but some public TCRs showed up in many donors.

The source of this sequence is a man aged 35 to 55 in good health and CMV-seronegative. The sample taken for sequencing was PBMCs.

CDR3 amino acids: CSVDGTDTQYF. CDR3 sequence (DNA): TGCAGCGTTGACGGCACAGATACGCAGTATTTT. The chain has TRBV29-1 and TRBJ2-3, with no clear D. Germline V gene lookup returns CDR1 SQVTM and CDR2 ANQGSEA. V dropped 3 bases and J dropped 1 base, with 2 bases sitting between them. The CDR3 loop spans 11 amino acids.